The 32 T cell receptor beta chains reported below all come from one sample, sequenced in a study of T cells in Graves' hyperthyroidism and ophthalmopathy. The investigators amplified TCR beta CDR3 regions from RNA transcripts. The HTBI set primed first-round TCR CDR3 RT-PCR. A single record per CDR3 protein comes from TCRdb applying MiXCR to the multiplex PCR reads. The repertoire has 600,000 to 750,000 distinct CDR3 sequences, 17% of them found once; the top ten carry about a sixth. Input material: blood. Receptor source: a man aged 45 to 65 with Graves' hyperthyroidism.

This clonotype was seen at least ten times. V usage is TRBV7-3 and J usage is TRBJ2-2, with TRBD2 as a possible D gene (5 bases). The CDR3 covers 16 residues. V was pared by 4 bases and J by 1 base, with 13 bases between. From germline, CDR1 is SGHTA and CDR2 FQGTGA. DNA of the CDR3: TGTGCCAGCAGCTCCGGACTGGCTTGGAACACCGGGGAGCTGTTTTTT. Its translation is CASSSGLAWNTGELFF.

This chain uses TRBV27 with TRBJ2-2; 10 nucleotides align to TRBD2. CDR3 length: 16 residues. CDR1 MNHEY and CDR2 SMNVEV come from the germline V gene (reference sequence). V shed 2 bases and J 5 bases; nucleotides not matched to a gene: 5. Here the CDR3 reads CASSLRAGGLTGELFF. Here the CDR3 DNA reads TGTGCCAGCAGTTTACGAGCGGGAGGGCTGACCGGGGAGCTGTTTTTT.

Ten or more counts support this clonotype. This chain joins TRBV27 and TRBJ1-1; D unclear. The CDR3 is 12 residues long. The V end was cut by 6 bases, the J end by 5 bases, with 10 bases between. The germline V gene has CDR1 MNHEY and CDR2 SMNVEV (reference sequence). For the CDR3, the DNA is TGTGCCAGCAGGTCTCGGGGAACTGAAGCTTTCTTT. It is translated as CASRSRGTEAFF.

This clonotype has a handful of counts. The chain is built from TRBV5-1 and TRBJ2-1; D is perhaps TRBD1 (6 bases). CDR3 length: 15 residues. The V and J ends lost 7 bases and 0 bases respectively, with 14 bases between them. Germline CDR1 is SGHRS and CDR2 is YFSETQ. Here the CDR3 DNA reads TGCGCCAGCTCAGGACAGCAGAGCTCCTACAATGAGCAGTTCTTC. Translating gives CASSGQQSSYNEQFF.

This clonotype has more than one count but fewer than ten. The chain combines TRBV7-3 with TRBJ2-7, with D unresolved. Germline values: CDR1 SGHTA, CDR2 FQGTGA. Trimming left V 0 bases short and J 6 bases short, with 9 bases between. The CDR3 has 13 amino acids. CDR3: CASSLTDGSEQYF. DNA for the CDR3: TGTGCCAGCAGCTTAACGGATGGGTCCGAGCAGTACTTC.

As to this clonotype: A much larger clone is a single base away; this may be a read error. J is TRBJ2-1 and V is TRBV19, with TRBD1 matching 7 bases. This CDR3 has 13 amino acids. J was trimmed by 6 bases and V by 3 bases; bases with no gene match: 2. Germline lookup yields CDR1 LNHDA and CDR2 SQIVND (reference sequence). The CDR3 bases are TGTGCCAGTAGTATCGGACAGGCCAATGAGCAGTTCTTC. Encoded protein: CASSIGQANEQFF.

This clonotype was counted a few times. This chain connects TRBV6-1 to TRBJ2-1; TRBD2 agrees at 8 bases. Germline V CDR1 and CDR2: MNHNS, SASEGT. The CDR3 is 17 residues long. V lost 1 base to trimming and J lost 3 bases; unmatched junction nucleotides: 8. CDR3 residues: CASSEELGGRSYNEQFF. The CDR3 DNA reads as TGTGCCAGCAGTGAAGAATTGGGCGGGAGGAGCTACAATGAGCAGTTCTTC.

The V call is TRBV7-6, the J call TRBJ1-2; D unresolved. CDR3 length equals 16 residues. V was clipped by 1 base and J by 0 bases, with 12 bases between them. Germline loops: CDR1 SGHVS, CDR2 FNYEAQ. CDR3 DNA sequence: TGTGCCAGCAGCTTAGGTACAGCGCCTTCTAACTATGGCTACACCTTC. Its protein is CASSLGTAPSNYGYTF. Full variable domain (missing parts from reference TRBV7-6 and TRBJ1-2): GAGVSQSPRYKVTKRGQDVALRCDPISGHVSLYWYRQALGQGPEFLTYFNYEAQQDKSGLPNDRFSAERPEGSISTLTIQRTEQRDSAMYRCASSLGTAPSNYGYTFGSGTRLTVV.

This clonotype was picked up many times. This chain joins TRBV2 and TRBJ2-3, with 13 bases lining up with TRBD2. V was clipped by 7 bases and J by 2 bases; unmatched bases: 3. The CDR3 has 15 residues. Germline assignment: CDR1 SNHLY and CDR2 FYNNEI. The CDR3 is CASTLAGGYTDTQYF. CDR3 bases: TGTGCCAGCACACTAGCGGGAGGGTACACAGATACGCAGTATTTT.

The chain links TRBV5-1 to TRBJ1-2; perhaps TRBD1 as D (5 bases). Germline lookup yields CDR1 SGHRS and CDR2 YFSETQ. The V and J ends lost 4 bases and 3 bases respectively, with 13 bases between them. The CDR3 consists of 14 residues. DNA of the CDR3: TGCGCCAGCAGCCCAGCTGGGGGGGACTATGGCTACACCTTC. Translation: CASSPAGGDYGYTF. Full variable domain (remainder filled in from reference TRBV5-1 and TRBJ1-2): KAGVTQTPRYLIKTRGQQVTLSCSPISGHRSVSWYQQTPGQGLQFLFEYFSETQRNKGNFPGRFSGRQFSNSRSEMNVSTLELGDSALYLCASSPAGGDYGYTFGSGTRLTVV.

The V call is TRBV11-1, the J call TRBJ1-1; D uncertain. CDR1 is SGHAT, CDR2 FQDESV, per germline (reference sequence). V was trimmed by 3 bases and J by 1 base, leaving 15 bases between them. The length of the CDR3 is 16 residues. The CDR3 nucleotides read TGTGCCAGCAGCTTTATGCAAGCACGACGGAACACTGAAGCTTTCTTT. It codes for CASSFMQARRNTEAFF. Full variable domain (outside the CDR3, taken from reference TRBV11-1 and TRBJ1-1): EAEVAQSPRYKITEKSQAVAFWCDPISGHATLYWYRQILGQGPELLVQFQDESVVDDSQLPKDRFSAERLKGVDSTLKIQPAELGDSAMYLCASSFMQARRNTEAFFGQGTRLTVV.

This clonotype was counted many times. Here the CDR3 DNA reads TGTGCCAGCAGTTTCTCCCCTAGCGGCCAAGAGACCCAGTACTTC. Its translation: CASSFSPSGQETQYF. V usage is TRBV28 and J usage is TRBJ2-5; 7 positions agree with TRBD2. The CDR3 is made up of 15 amino acids. After removal of 3 bases from V and 1 base from J, the junction contained 5 bases not matched to a gene. Germline V gene data show CDR1 as MDHEN and CDR2 as SYDVKM.

This clonotype was seen ten or more times. V usage is TRBV12-3 or TRBV12-4 and J usage is TRBJ1-2; 9 nucleotides agree with TRBD1. This CDR3 comprises 14 residues. V lost 3 bases, J lost 7 bases, and 6 bases stayed unmatched. The CDR3 nucleotides read TGTGCCAGCAGTTTTCGACAGGGGGTCGGTGGCTACACCTTC. As protein: CASSFRQGVGGYTF.

This clonotype was observed many times. The chain joins TRBV5-4 to TRBJ2-5, with D uncertain. The V end was cut by 2 bases, the J end by 3 bases, with 8 bases between. The CDR3 runs 13 residues. Germline CDR1 SGHNT, CDR2 YYREEE (reference sequence). The CDR3 DNA is TGTGCCAGCAGCTTTTCTGACGAAGAGACCCAGTACTTC. This codes for CASSFSDEETQYF.

This clonotype was picked up a small number of times. A junction end diverges from the germline sequence, so it may reflect a read error. The chain couples TRBV7-2 to TRBJ2-2; the D is unclear. The CDR3 runs to 21 residues. CDR1 is SGHTA, CDR2 FQGNSA, per germline. As DNA, the CDR3 is TGCGCCAGCAGCCAATTGATTATCCCCCTTACGGGCAGGCCGAACACCGGGGAGCTGTTTTTT. This encodes CASSQLIIPLTGRPNTGELFF.

This clonotype occurred many times. The rearrangement joins TRBV28 to TRBJ2-2; 13 positions agree with TRBD2. J lost 5 bases, V lost 5 bases, and 14 bases had no gene match. CDR1 MDHEN and CDR2 SYDVKM come from the germline V gene. This CDR3 has 19 residues. The chain's CDR3 is CASSPTPGTSGAKTGELFF. For the CDR3, the DNA is TGTGCCAGCAGTCCAACACCCGGGACTAGCGGGGCAAAAACCGGGGAGCTGTTTTTT.

In regard to this clonotype: A much bigger clone sits one base away, suggesting this may be a read error. J is TRBJ2-3 and V is TRBV27; D is uncertain. Germline lookup yields CDR1 MNHEY and CDR2 SMNVEV (reference sequence). The CDR3 has 12 residues. The V gene lost 3 bases and the J gene lost 4 bases, with 5 bases spanning the gap. CDR3: CASSLFPDTQYF. CDR3 DNA sequence: TGTGCCAGCAGTTTGTTTCCAGATACGCAGTATTTT.

The sample holds a few counts of this clonotype. The chain has TRBV7-9 and TRBJ1-1; D might be TRBD1 (5 bases). This CDR3 has 13 amino acids. The germline V and J ends were trimmed by 5 bases and 8 bases, with 15 bases remaining between them. The germline V gene has CDR1 SEHNR and CDR2 FQNEAQ (reference sequence). Here the CDR3 reads CASSNAGSLEAFF. Written as DNA, the CDR3 is TGTGCCAGCAGCAACGCAGGGAGTTTAGAAGCTTTCTTT.

This clonotype was recorded many times. The rearrangement joins TRBV27 to TRBJ1-1; the D gene is possibly TRBD1 (6 bases). There are 14 residues in the CDR3. The ends were cut back, 6 bases at V and 4 bases at J, with 15 bases in the middle. CDR1 and CDR2 from the germline V gene are MNHEY and SMNVEV (reference sequence). The chain's CDR3 is CASSTGRGGTEAFF. Here the CDR3 DNA reads TGTGCCAGCAGCACAGGGCGAGGGGGCACTGAAGCTTTCTTT.

This clonotype showed up just a few times. The rearrangement joins TRBV20-1 to TRBJ2-2; 12 nucleotides agree with TRBD2. The CDR3 length is 17 residues. Trimming took 3 bases from V and 2 from J; bases not matched to a gene: 7. Germline lookup yields CDR1 DFQATT and CDR2 SNEGSKA (reference sequence). CDR3 DNA: TGCAGTGCTAGTAGGCTAGCGGGAGGGCCTAACACCGGGGAGCTGTTTTTT. Translation gives CSASRLAGGPNTGELFF.

This clonotype was seen only a few times. The chain links TRBV20-1 to TRBJ2-5; TRBD2 might be the D (6 bases). This CDR3 has 15 residues. V gave up 6 bases and J gave up 2 bases, with 19 bases separating them. CDR1 and CDR2 from the germline V gene are DFQATT and SNEGSKA (reference sequence). The CDR3 spells CSAGGPNGAQETQYF. The DNA of the CDR3 is TGCAGTGCCGGAGGGCCTAATGGGGCTCAAGAGACCCAGTACTTC.

This clonotype was seen a handful of times. This chain links TRBV24-1 with TRBJ2-7; the D is unclear. Trimming stripped 3 bases from V and 2 bases from J, with 13 bases between. Looked up from germline, CDR1 is KGHDR and CDR2 is SFDVKD. This CDR3 is 15 amino acids long. CDR3 nucleotides: TGTGCCACCAGTGATCCTAGGACGGCAACCTACGAGCAGTACTTC. It yields the protein CATSDPRTATYEQYF.

The chain employs TRBV5-1 and TRBJ2-6, with D uncertain. The germline gives CDR1 SGHRS, CDR2 YFSETQ. V shed 0 bases and J shed 0 bases, with 13 bases lying between them. The CDR3 has 18 amino acids. The CDR3 region is CASSLASDGSSGANVLTF. Written as DNA, the CDR3 is TGCGCCAGCAGCTTGGCCTCAGACGGTAGCTCTGGGGCCAACGTCCTGACTTTC.

This clonotype was observed a few times. This chain links TRBV28 with TRBJ2-7, with D perhaps TRBD2 (5 bases). The CDR3 contains 16 residues. Per the germline V gene, CDR1 is MDHEN and CDR2 is SYDVKM. V lost 5 bases and J lost 5, with 22 bases in between. The CDR3 reads CASSQLYRRKEDEQYF. CDR3 nucleotide sequence: TGTGCCAGCAGTCAACTATACCGTCGTAAGGAGGACGAGCAGTACTTC.

This clonotype was recorded many times. This chain links TRBV12-3 or TRBV12-4 with TRBJ2-7; 8 bases agree with TRBD2. The CDR3 is 14 residues long. After removal of 0 bases from V and 3 bases from J, the junction contained 1 base not matched to a gene. CDR3 nucleotides: TGTGCCAGCAGTTTAGCACTAGCGGTCTACGAGCAGTACTTC. It specifies CASSLALAVYEQYF.

This clonotype was detected only a few times. The J gene is TRBJ1-1, the V gene TRBV7-9, with TRBD1 identical over 7 bases. CDR3 length equals 14 residues. The V gene end was trimmed by 6 bases and the J gene end by 1 base; junction bases not matched to a gene: 5. Germline CDR1 is SEHNR and CDR2 is FQNEAQ (reference sequence). Here the CDR3 DNA reads TGTGCCAGCAGTTACAACAGGGGGAACACTGAAGCTTTCTTT. The encoded protein is CASSYNRGNTEAFF. The full variable domain, in which reference TRBV7-9 and TRBJ1-1 provide the parts outside the CDR3, is DTGVSQNPRHKITKRGQNVTFRCDPISEHNRLYWYRQTLGQGPEFLTYFQNEAQLEKSRLLSDRFSAERPKGSFSTLEIQRTEQGDSAMYLCASSYNRGNTEAFFGQGTRLTVV.

The sample holds many counts of this clonotype. This sequence joins TRBV5-1 and TRBJ2-7, with 10 positions matching TRBD1. In germline, CDR1 is SGHRS, CDR2 YFSETQ. After removal of 3 bases from V and 6 bases from J, the junction contained 6 bases not matched to a gene. CDR3 size: 14 residues. The CDR3 region is CASSWGQGNAEQYF. CDR3 coding DNA: TGCGCCAGCAGCTGGGGACAGGGGAATGCCGAGCAGTACTTC.

Regarding this clonotype: Given a much more abundant clone one base away, this may be a read error. CDR3 residues: CTSSLQYEQYF. DNA of the CDR3: TGTACCAGCAGTTTACAATACGAGCAGTACTTC. The V call is TRBV28, the J call TRBJ2-7; D is ambiguous. Germline CDR1 is MDHEN and CDR2 is SYDVKM. The CDR3 contains 11 residues.

There are a few counts of this clonotype. The rearrangement links TRBV12-3 or TRBV12-4 to TRBJ2-1; D is perhaps TRBD2 (6 bases). V was cut by 5 bases and J by 10 bases, with 9 bases left in between. The CDR3 length is 11 residues. For the CDR3, the DNA is TGTGCCAGCAGTAAGAGCGGGGAGCAGTTCTTC. Protein sequence: CASSKSGEQFF.

In this sample, this clonotype turned up a few times. The chain links TRBV5-1 to TRBJ1-4; perhaps TRBD1 as D (5 bases). Trimming stripped 2 bases from V and 10 bases from J, with 9 bases between. CDR1 SGHRS and CDR2 YFSETQ come from the germline V gene. CDR3 size: 12 residues. CDR3 in DNA: TGCGCCAGCAGCTTAAGGGGTCGAAAACTGTTTTTT. Encoded protein: CASSLRGRKLFF.

The CDR3 sequence is CASSEGDHLTGNIQYF. CDR3 in DNA: TGCGCCAGCAGTGAGGGGGACCATTTAACAGGGAACATTCAGTACTTC. The rearrangement joins TRBV10-2 to TRBJ2-4, with a weak D call TRBD1 (6 bases). Germline V CDR1 and CDR2: WSHSY, SAAADI. V lost 2 bases and J lost 7, with 18 bases in between. The CDR3 has 16 residues.

This chain joins TRBV18 and TRBJ2-7, with D hard to call. CDR3 length equals 13 residues. Per the germline V gene, CDR1 is KGHSH and CDR2 is LQKENI. Trimming stripped 2 bases from V and 3 bases from J, with 8 bases between. Here the CDR3 reads CASSPNSYYEQYF. CDR3 nucleotides: TGTGCCAGCTCACCAAATTCCTACTACGAGCAGTACTTC. Together with reference TRBV18 and TRBJ2-7, the CDR3 gives the full variable domain: NAGVMQNPRHLVRRRGQEARLRCSPMKGHSHVYWYRQLPEEGLKFMVYLQKENIIDESGMPKERFSAEFPKEGPSILRIQQVVRGDSAAYFCASSPNSYYEQYFGPGTRLTVT.